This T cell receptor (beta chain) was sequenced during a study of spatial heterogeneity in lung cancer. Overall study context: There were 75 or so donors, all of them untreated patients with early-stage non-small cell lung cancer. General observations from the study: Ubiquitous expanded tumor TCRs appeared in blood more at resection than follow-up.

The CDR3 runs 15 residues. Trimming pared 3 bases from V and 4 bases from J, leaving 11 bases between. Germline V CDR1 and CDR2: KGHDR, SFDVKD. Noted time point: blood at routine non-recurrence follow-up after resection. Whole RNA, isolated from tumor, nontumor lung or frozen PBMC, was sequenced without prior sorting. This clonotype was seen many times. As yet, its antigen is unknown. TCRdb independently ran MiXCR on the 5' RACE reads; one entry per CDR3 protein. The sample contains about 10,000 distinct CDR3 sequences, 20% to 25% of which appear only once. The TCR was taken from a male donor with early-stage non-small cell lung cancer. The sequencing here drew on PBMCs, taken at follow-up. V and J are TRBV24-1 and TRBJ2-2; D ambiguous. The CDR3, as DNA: TGTGCCACCAGTGATGGGTCGACAAGCACCGGGGAGCTGTTTTTT. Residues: CATSDGSTSTGELFF.